Shown below are 3 T cell receptor beta chains from a single sample sequenced in a study of early T cells in non-severe SARS-CoV-2 infection. TCRdb recomputed calls from the 5' RACE reads with MiXCR, one row per CDR3 protein. The sample records about 110,000 distinct CDR3 sequences, around 10% being singletons. Sequenced sample: whole blood. Every receptor here comes from an adult who was a healthcare worker with PCR-confirmed SARS-CoV-2 infection or an uninfected control (not recorded which).

This rearrangement joins TRBV7-6 to TRBJ2-7, with TRBD2 matching over 7 bases. CDR3 length: 17 residues. V shed 5 bases and J 3 bases; nucleotides not matched to a gene: 16. CDR1 and CDR2 (germline): SGHVS, FNYEAQ. Here the CDR3 reads CASSASKTSEGFYEQYF. DNA of the CDR3: TGTGCCAGCAGCGCCTCAAAAACTAGCGAGGGCTTCTACGAGCAGTACTTC. The entire variable domain, with the rest obtained from reference TRBV7-6 and TRBJ2-7, is as follows: GAGVSQSPRYKVTKRGQDVALRCDPISGHVSLYWYRQALGQGPEFLTYFNYEAQQDKSGLPNDRFSAERPEGSISTLTIQRTEQRDSAMYRCASSASKTSEGFYEQYFGPGTRLTVT.

This clonotype was seen at least ten times. The chain uses TRBV19 and TRBJ2-1; D is undetermined. Per the germline V gene, CDR1 is LNHDA and CDR2 is SQIVND (reference sequence). The V end was cut by 5 bases, the J end by 8 bases, with 13 bases between. CDR3 length equals 13 residues. CDR3 loop: CASSPTLFHEQFF. The DNA for the CDR3 is TGTGCCAGTAGTCCAACCCTATTCCATGAGCAGTTCTTC.

This clonotype was detected ten times or more. The chain carries TRBV7-3 and TRBJ2-1, with unresolved D. Germline CDR1 and CDR2: SGHTA and FQGTGA. The V gene lost 5 bases and the J gene lost 9 bases, with 14 bases spanning the gap. CDR3 length: 13 amino acids. CDR3 residues: CASSRDLKSEQFF. CDR3 nucleotide sequence: TGTGCCAGCAGCCGCGACTTAAAAAGTGAGCAGTTCTTC.